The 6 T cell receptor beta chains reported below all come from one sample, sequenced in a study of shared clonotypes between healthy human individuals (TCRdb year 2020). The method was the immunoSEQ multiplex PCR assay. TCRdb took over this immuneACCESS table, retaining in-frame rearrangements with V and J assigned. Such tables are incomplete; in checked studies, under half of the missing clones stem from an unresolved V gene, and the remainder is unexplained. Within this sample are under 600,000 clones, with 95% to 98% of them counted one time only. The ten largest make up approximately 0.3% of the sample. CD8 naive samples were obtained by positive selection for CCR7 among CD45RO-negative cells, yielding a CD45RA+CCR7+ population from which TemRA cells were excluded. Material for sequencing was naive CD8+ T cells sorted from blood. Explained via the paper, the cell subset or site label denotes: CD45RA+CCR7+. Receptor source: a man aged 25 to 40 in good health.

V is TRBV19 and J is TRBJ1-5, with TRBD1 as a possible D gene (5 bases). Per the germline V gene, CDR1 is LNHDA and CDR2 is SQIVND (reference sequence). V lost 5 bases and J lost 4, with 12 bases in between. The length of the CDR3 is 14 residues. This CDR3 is CASSPRQLNQPQHF. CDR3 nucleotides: TGTGCCAGTAGTCCTCGACAGCTAAATCAGCCCCAGCATTTT.

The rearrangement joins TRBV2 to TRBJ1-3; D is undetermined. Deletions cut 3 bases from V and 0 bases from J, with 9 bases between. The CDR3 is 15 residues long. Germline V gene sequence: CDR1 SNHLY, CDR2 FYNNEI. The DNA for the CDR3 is TGTGCCAGCAGTGACTGGTCGAGCTCTGGAAACACCATATATTTT. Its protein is CASSDWSSSGNTIYF.

The CDR3 spells CSVSTHGVNTDTQYF. The CDR3 nucleotides read TGCAGCGTTTCGACGCACGGGGTCAACACAGATACGCAGTATTTT. This rearrangement joins TRBV29-1 to TRBJ2-3, with D maybe TRBD2 (5 bases). CDR1 and CDR2 from the germline V gene are SQVTM and ANQGSEA. The CDR3 contains 15 residues. Trimming took off 5 bases at V and 2 bases at J, with 17 bases between the two ends.

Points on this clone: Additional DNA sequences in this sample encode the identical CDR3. The CDR3: CASSSSDRIYEQYF. The CDR3 DNA is TGTGCCAGCAGCTCCTCCGACAGGATATACGAGCAGTACTTC. The V gene is TRBV7-9, the J gene TRBJ2-7; D is possibly TRBD1 (6 bases). The ends were cut back, 4 bases at V and 4 bases at J, with 14 bases in the middle. There are 14 residues in the CDR3. The V gene's germline CDR1 is SEHNR and CDR2 FQNEAQ (reference sequence).

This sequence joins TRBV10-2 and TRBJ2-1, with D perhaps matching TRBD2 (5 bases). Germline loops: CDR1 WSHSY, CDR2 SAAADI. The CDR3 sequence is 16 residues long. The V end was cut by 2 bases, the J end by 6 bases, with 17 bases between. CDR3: CASSENLAFRSNEQFF. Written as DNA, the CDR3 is TGCGCCAGCAGTGAGAACCTAGCCTTCCGGTCCAATGAGCAGTTCTTC.

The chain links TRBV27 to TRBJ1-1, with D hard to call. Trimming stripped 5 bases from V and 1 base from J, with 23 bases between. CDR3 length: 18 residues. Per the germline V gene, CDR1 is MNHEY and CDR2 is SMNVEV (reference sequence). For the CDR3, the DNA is TGTGCCAGCAGTCCGCCCGCACAAACTTTTGGAGCGAACACTGAAGCTTTCTTT. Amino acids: CASSPPAQTFGANTEAFF.